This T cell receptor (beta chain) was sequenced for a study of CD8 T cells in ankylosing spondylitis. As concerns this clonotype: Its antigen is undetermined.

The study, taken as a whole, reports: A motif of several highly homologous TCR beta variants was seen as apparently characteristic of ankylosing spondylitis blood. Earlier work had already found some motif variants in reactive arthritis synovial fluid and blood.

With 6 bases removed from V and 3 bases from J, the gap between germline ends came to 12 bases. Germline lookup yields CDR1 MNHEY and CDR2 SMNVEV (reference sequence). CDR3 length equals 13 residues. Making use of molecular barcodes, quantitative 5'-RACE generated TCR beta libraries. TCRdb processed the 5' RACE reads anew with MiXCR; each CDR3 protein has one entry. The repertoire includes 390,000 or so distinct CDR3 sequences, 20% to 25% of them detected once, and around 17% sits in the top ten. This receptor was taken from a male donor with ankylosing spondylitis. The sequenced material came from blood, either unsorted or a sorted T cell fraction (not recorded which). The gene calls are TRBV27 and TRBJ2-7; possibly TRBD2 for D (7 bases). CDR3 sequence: CASRERGGYEQYF. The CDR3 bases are TGTGCCAGCAGGGAAAGGGGGGGCTACGAGCAGTACTTC.